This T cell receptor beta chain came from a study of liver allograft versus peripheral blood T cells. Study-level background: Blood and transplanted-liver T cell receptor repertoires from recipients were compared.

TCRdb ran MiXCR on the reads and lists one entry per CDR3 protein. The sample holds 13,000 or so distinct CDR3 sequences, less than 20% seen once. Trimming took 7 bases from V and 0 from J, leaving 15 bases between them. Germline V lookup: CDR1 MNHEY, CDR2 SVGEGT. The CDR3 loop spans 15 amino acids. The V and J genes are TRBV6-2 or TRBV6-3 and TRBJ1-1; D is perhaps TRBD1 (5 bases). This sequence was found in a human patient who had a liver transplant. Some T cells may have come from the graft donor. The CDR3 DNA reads TGTGCCAGCATCCCGGTAGGGGTCGTGAACACTGAAGCTTTCTTT. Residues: CASIPVGVVNTEAFF.